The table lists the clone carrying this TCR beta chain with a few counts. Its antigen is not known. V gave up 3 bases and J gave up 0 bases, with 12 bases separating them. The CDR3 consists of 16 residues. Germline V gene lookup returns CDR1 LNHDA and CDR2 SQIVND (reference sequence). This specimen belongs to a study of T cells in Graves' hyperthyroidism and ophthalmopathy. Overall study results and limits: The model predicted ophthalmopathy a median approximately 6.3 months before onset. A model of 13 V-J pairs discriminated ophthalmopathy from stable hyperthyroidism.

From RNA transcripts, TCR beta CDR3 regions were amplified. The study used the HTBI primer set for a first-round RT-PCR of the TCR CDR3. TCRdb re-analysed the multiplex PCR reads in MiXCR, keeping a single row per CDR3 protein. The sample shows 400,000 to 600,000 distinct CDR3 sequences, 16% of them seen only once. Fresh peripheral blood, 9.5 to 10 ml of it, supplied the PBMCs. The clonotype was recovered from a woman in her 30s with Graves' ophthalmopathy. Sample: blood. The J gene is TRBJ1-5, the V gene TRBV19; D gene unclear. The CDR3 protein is CASSMAPVLSNQPQHF. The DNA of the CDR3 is TGTGCCAGTAGTATGGCGCCAGTACTTAGCAATCAGCCCCAGCATTTT. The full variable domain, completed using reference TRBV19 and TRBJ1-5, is DGGITQSPKYLFRKEGQNVTLSCEQNLNHDAMYWYRQDPGQGLRLIYYSQIVNDFQKGDIAEGYSVSREKKESFPLTVTSAQKNPTAFYLCASSMAPVLSNQPQHFGDGTRLSIL.